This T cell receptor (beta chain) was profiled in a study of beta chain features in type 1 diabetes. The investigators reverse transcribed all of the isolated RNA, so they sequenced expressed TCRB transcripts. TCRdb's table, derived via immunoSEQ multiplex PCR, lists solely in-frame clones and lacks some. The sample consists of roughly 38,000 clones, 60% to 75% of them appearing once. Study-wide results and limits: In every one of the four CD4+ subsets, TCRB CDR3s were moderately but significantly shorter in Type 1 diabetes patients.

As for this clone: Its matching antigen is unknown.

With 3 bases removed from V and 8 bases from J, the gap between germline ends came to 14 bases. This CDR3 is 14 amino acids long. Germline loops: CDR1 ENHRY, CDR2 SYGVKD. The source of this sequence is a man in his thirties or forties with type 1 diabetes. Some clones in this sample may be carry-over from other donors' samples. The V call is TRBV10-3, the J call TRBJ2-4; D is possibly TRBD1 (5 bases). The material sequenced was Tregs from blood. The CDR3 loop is CAISDTAGRHIQYF. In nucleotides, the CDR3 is TGTGCCATCAGTGATACGGCAGGGCGGCACATTCAGTACTTC.